This T cell receptor beta chain was recorded in a study of shared clonotypes between healthy human individuals. The overall study: The donors, a couple of women and a few men, were aged 18 to 49.

V was cut by 1 base and J by 4 bases, with 14 bases left in between. The CDR3 loop spans 15 amino acids. Germline V gives CDR1 SGHRS, CDR2 YFSETQ. Healthy adults negative for HIV, lacking recent acute infections or vaccinations, served as donors. Tens of millions of PBMCs went into genomic DNA for unsorted samples. In the study's own analysis: Owing to the provision of junction-only sequences devoid of quality scores by immunoSEQ, filtering differed. The assay was immunoSEQ multiplex PCR, and TCRdb's table has in-frame clones only and misses some. The D gene and trimming were derived from the DNA, and the V and J assignments and clone size from that table. The table lists 470,000 or so clones, over 75% of them singletons. This clone was counted ten times or more.

The chain carries TRBV5-1 and TRBJ1-2, with D possibly being TRBD1 (5 bases). The sequencing sample was made of PBMCs. This clonotype was sampled from a woman between 35 and 50 years old in good health. Some clones in this sample may be carry-over from other donors' samples. The CDR3 coding sequence is TGCGCCAGCAGCTTGACTGAGGGACTAGTCTATGGCTACACCTTC. Its protein product is CASSLTEGLVYGYTF. The complete variable domain, with remaining parts taken from reference TRBV5-1 and TRBJ1-2, reads KAGVTQTPRYLIKTRGQQVTLSCSPISGHRSVSWYQQTPGQGLQFLFEYFSETQRNKGNFPGRFSGRQFSNSRSEMNVSTLELGDSALYLCASSLTEGLVYGYTFGSGTRLTVV.